This TCR beta chain emerged from a study of blood T cell repertoires in COVID-19. The CDR3 spans 15 residues. Germline CDR1 and CDR2: SNHLY and FYNNEI. J was trimmed by 2 bases and V by 6 bases; bases with no gene match: 5. Measured with immunoSEQ multiplex PCR; TCRdb has only the in-frame clones, and not every one. The profile shows 130,000 to 150,000 clones, 87% of them singletons. The rearrangement joins TRBV2 to TRBJ2-2; 8 positions agree with TRBD1. The sample consisted of peripheral blood. The receptor was derived from a man older than 75 with acute or convalescent COVID-19. The CDR3 loop reads CASRHDRGNTGELFF. CDR3 nucleotides: TGTGCCAGCAGGCATGACAGGGGTAACACCGGGGAGCTGTTTTTT.